One and the same sample provided the 11 T cell receptor beta chains below, sequenced in a study of blood T cell repertoires in COVID-19. Repertoires were generated with immunoSEQ multiplex PCR, while TCRdb's copy carries only in-frame clones and drops some. The sample consists of around 130,000 clones, less than 90% of them appearing once. Source material: PBMCs or T cells enriched from blood (not recorded which). These TCRs come from a man between 25 and 39 years old who had recovered from COVID-19.

This clone appeared a single time. The chain links TRBV11-2 to TRBJ2-7; D is unclear. Trimming cost V 5 bases and J 3 bases, with 11 bases left between them. Germline V gives CDR1 SGHAT, CDR2 FQNNGV. CDR3 length: 13 residues. The CDR3 sequence is CASSEYSDYEQYV. CDR3 nucleotides: TGTGCCAGCAGCGAATATAGTGACTACGAGCAGTACGTC.

The V gene is TRBV2, the J gene TRBJ1-3; no definite D call. V lost 6 bases, J lost 0 bases, and 12 bases lay in between. Germline V CDR1 and CDR2: SNHLY, FYNNEI. The CDR3 runs 15 residues. In DNA, the CDR3 is TGTGCCAGCAGCCTACAGCTTCTCTCTGGAAACACCATATATTTT. Translating gives CASSLQLLSGNTIYF.

The rearrangement uses TRBV5-1 and TRBJ2-1; 9 positions match TRBD1. J was trimmed by 2 bases and V by 4 bases; bases with no gene match: 4. Germline V gene sequence: CDR1 SGHRS, CDR2 YFSETQ. The CDR3 totals 15 residues. The CDR3 DNA is TGCGCCAGCAGCACGGGACAGGGTCCCTACAATGAGCAGTTCTTC. As protein: CASSTGQGPYNEQFF.

This clone was detected only once. The V gene is TRBV2, the J gene TRBJ2-7, with 11 bases aligning to TRBD2. V lost 4 bases and J lost 0; bases outside the gene matches: 5. The CDR3 is 16 residues long. Germline V lookup: CDR1 SNHLY, CDR2 FYNNEI. The CDR3 region is CASSGLAGSYSYEQYV. DNA of the CDR3: TGTGCCAGCAGTGGACTAGCGGGGTCCTACTCCTACGAGCAGTACGTC.

The V and J genes are TRBV5-5 and TRBJ2-7; possibly TRBD1 for D (6 bases). V gave up 4 bases and J gave up 2 bases, with 16 bases separating them. The germline V gene encodes CDR1 SGHKS and CDR2 YYEKEE (reference sequence). There are 15 residues in the CDR3. CDR3 nucleotide sequence: TGTGCCAGCAGCCAGACTCCGGGACAAGCCTACGAGCAGTACTTC. It is translated as CASSQTPGQAYEQYF. Using reference TRBV5-5 and TRBJ2-7 for the parts outside the CDR3, the full variable domain is DAGVTQSPTHLIKTRGQQVTLRCSPISGHKSVSWYQQVLGQGPQFIFQYYEKEERGRGNFPDRFSARQFPNYSSELNVNALLLGDSALYLCASSQTPGQAYEQYFGPGTRLTVT.

The V gene is TRBV2, the J gene TRBJ2-7; 12 nucleotides agree with TRBD1. V gave up 4 bases and J gave up 6 bases; unmatched junction bases: 13. Per the germline V gene, CDR1 is SNHLY and CDR2 is FYNNEI. The CDR3 runs 17 residues. The CDR3, as DNA: TGTGCCAGCAGTGTAGCTTTTTCCGGGACAGGGGGCTTCGAGCAGTACGTC. Amino acids: CASSVAFSGTGGFEQYV.

The gene calls are TRBV10-2 and TRBJ1-6, with 11 bases identical to TRBD1. CDR3 size: 16 residues. Per the germline V gene, CDR1 is WSHSY and CDR2 is SAAADI. Trimming cost V 5 bases and J 7 bases; bases outside gene matches: 7. The CDR3 region is CASSMGTGGFNSPLHF. In nucleotides, the CDR3 is TGCGCCAGCAGTATGGGGACAGGGGGTTTCAATTCACCCCTCCACTTT.

J is TRBJ2-6 and V is TRBV5-6; D call uncertain. The CDR3 covers 16 residues. CDR1 and CDR2 from the germline V gene are SGHDT and YYEEEE. Trimming took off 2 bases at V and 0 bases at J, with 9 bases between the two ends. The CDR3 DNA follows: TGTGCCAGCAGCTTCGGAGTCACCTCTGGGGCCAACGTCCTGACTTTC. It translates to CASSFGVTSGANVLTF.

V gene TRBV5-1 combines with J gene TRBJ1-1, with 10 bases fitting TRBD1. This CDR3 contains 15 residues. V gave up 0 bases and J gave up 3 bases; unmatched junction bases: 2. Per germline, CDR1 SGHRS and CDR2 YFSETQ. DNA of the CDR3: TGCGCCAGCAGCTTGGTGGGACAGGGGCACACTGAAGCTTTCTTT. Protein product: CASSLVGQGHTEAFF.

The chain combines TRBV15 with TRBJ2-4, with 7 bases fitting TRBD1. Germline loops: CDR1 LNHNV, CDR2 YYDKDF (reference sequence). With V trimmed by 0 bases and J by 7 bases, 3 bases remained unmatched. This CDR3 region has 14 residues. Here the CDR3 reads CATSRDRGLNIQYF. The CDR3 DNA is TGTGCCACCAGCAGAGACAGGGGGTTGAACATTCAGTACTTC.

This chain uses TRBV4-1 with TRBJ1-1, with D tentatively TRBD1 (6 bases). Trimming pared 4 bases from V and 0 bases from J, leaving 9 bases between. This CDR3 has 14 amino acids. Per germline, CDR1 MGHRA and CDR2 YSYEKL. The CDR3 sequence: CASSPQGMNTEAFF. CDR3 coding DNA: TGCGCCAGCAGCCCACAGGGAATGAACACTGAAGCTTTCTTT.